This T cell receptor (beta chain) was observed in a study of T cell responses to AZD1222 COVID-19 vaccine listed by TCRdb under 2021. In terms of the full investigation: A total of over 230 trial participants underwent TCR sequencing, of whom about 210 received two doses of AZD1222 and roughly 25 received two doses of the MenACWY control vaccine. Trial participants were enrolled by age into 18-55, 56-69 and 70-plus year subgroups, with approximately 150, 28 and 58 TCR-sequenced participants respectively.

From the cysteine through the phenylalanine, the CDR3 covers 20 amino acids. This entry keeps only the CDR3 DNA: 60 bases, framed from base 1. Compared with germline, V lacks 3 bases and J lacks 0 bases; bases without a gene match: 12. CDR1 and CDR2, looked up from the germline V gene, are MGHRA and YSYEKL. The time point label, as the study defines it: about 28 days (+/-7) after the second vaccine dose. AZD1222 recipients given second doses at about 4 weeks or at about 12 weeks were pooled, since spike-specific TCR depth and breadth were not found to differ between the two schedules. The vaccinee samples were drawn from two UK trials, COV001 and COV002, one of which was a single-blind randomized controlled phase 2/3 trial testing AZD1222 (ChAdOx1 nCoV-19) in healthy adults. Trial participant PBMC samples were collected at day 0 and day 28 after the second dose for TCRbeta chain sequencing. Comment on this clone: The clone's antigen remains unknown. Per-base qualities were not stored, and no clone one base away is much larger.

The CDR3 regions of human TCRbeta chains were subjected to immunosequencing. The authors' analysis ran thus. Repertoire TCRs were matched against a reference library of SARS-CoV-2-specific TCRs generated with the MIRA antigen-specificity platform. Breadth meant the fraction of unique TCRs that were SARS-CoV-2-associated, whereas depth meant the fraction of total T cells that were SARS-CoV-2-associated. Using the MIRA data, every spike-specific TCR was mapped to the spike region that the TCR reacted to and assigned to either a CD4 or a CD8 class. Log10-transformed breadth and depth values were compared by one-way ANOVA with Sidak's multiple comparisons tests. TCRdb mirrors the immuneACCESS table, restricted to in-frame sequences. Some clones are absent from its copies; in checked studies, under half trace to an unresolved V gene, and the reason for the others is unknown. Clonal size and the V and J genes are those of that table, whereas D and trimming came from the DNA. Here the sample has about 200,000 clones; 91% occur a single time. In total, the top ten clones hold 3% to 3.5% of the sample.

General study outcomes and caveats: Only five or six AZD1222 recipients were SARS-CoV-2 seropositive at baseline, limiting conclusions about previously exposed vaccinees. Most participants were white British and females outnumbered males, and the authors suggested that clonal diversity may have been underestimated. A significant rise in spike-specific TCR breadth and depth was observed after two AZD1222 doses relative to day 0 and relative to MenACWY recipients. Because no day 14 peak-response samples were available, the repertoires could be characterized only after the peak T cell response. The vaccine-associated CD4 TCRs covered the entire spike protein, and the dominant responses fell in regions 160-218 and 743-854. Reportedly, close to half of the unique spike-specific TCRs recognized epitopes lying outside the regions that are mutated in the B.1.351 and B.1.1.7 variants. The 56-69-year group was small, and its depth increase did not reach significance, likely because of low power.

The chain links TRBV4-1 with TRBJ1-3, with TRBD1 matching 12 junction bases. This receptor was taken from an adult who received the AZD1222 COVID-19 vaccine. This specimen consisted of peripheral blood, obtained 28 days after the second AZD1222 dose. The DNA reads as follows: TGCGCCAGCAGCCAGACCGGGACAGGGGGCTCCCAGAGCTCTGGAAACACCATATATTTT. The resulting protein is CASSQTGTGGSQSSGNTIYF.